One sample yielded the 15 T cell receptor beta chains listed below, sequenced in a study of early T cells in non-severe SARS-CoV-2 infection. TCRdb recomputed calls from the 5' RACE reads with MiXCR, one row per CDR3 protein. Altogether tens of thousands of distinct CDR3 sequences are present, approximately 15% being singletons, with the ten largest covering roughly 7.2%. Sequenced sample: whole blood. The receptors shown here come from an adult who was a healthcare worker with PCR-confirmed SARS-CoV-2 infection or an uninfected control (not recorded which).

This chain connects TRBV20-1 to TRBJ1-1, with 10 nucleotides matching TRBD1. J gave up 3 bases and V 5 bases, and 6 bases lay outside the gene matches. This CDR3 contains 14 residues. Germline lookup yields CDR1 DFQATT and CDR2 SNEGSKA (reference sequence). The CDR3 region is CSAHRDRGYTEAFF. CDR3 in DNA: TGCAGTGCTCACCGGGACAGGGGTTACACTGAAGCTTTCTTT.

V is TRBV27 and J is TRBJ1-2; D is ambiguous. The CDR3 extends over 16 amino acids. The germline V gene has CDR1 MNHEY and CDR2 SMNVEV (reference sequence). Trimming removed 3 bases from V and 6 bases from J, with 20 bases in between. In DNA form, the CDR3 reads TGTGCCAGCAGTTTTTCAGGTACGGCGGACCTAGATGGCTACACCTTC. This translates into CASSFSGTADLDGYTF.

The chain uses TRBV18 and TRBJ1-1, with TRBD1 identical over 9 bases. The J segment lost 0 bases and the V segment lost 4 bases, leaving 12 bases of the junction unmatched. Per germline, CDR1 KGHSH and CDR2 LQKENI. This CDR3 has 18 residues. The DNA for the CDR3 is TGTGCCAGCTCACGGGTTACCCTGACAGGGGGGATGAACACTGAAGCTTTCTTT. Amino acids: CASSRVTLTGGMNTEAFF. The full variable domain, completed using reference TRBV18 and TRBJ1-1, is NAGVMQNPRHLVRRRGQEARLRCSPMKGHSHVYWYRQLPEEGLKFMVYLQKENIIDESGMPKERFSAEFPKEGPSILRIQQVVRGDSAAYFCASSRVTLTGGMNTEAFFGQGTRLTVV.

This chain uses TRBV4-1 with TRBJ2-1; 9 bases line up with TRBD2. The trim removed 0 bases at V and 7 bases at J, leaving 7 bases unmatched. This CDR3 has 16 residues. Germline CDR1 reads MGHRA; CDR2 reads YSYEKL. The CDR3 bases are TGCGCCAGCAGCCAAGAAAGGATAGCGGGAGCAAATGAGCAGTTCTTC. Its translation is CASSQERIAGANEQFF.

This clonotype was seen many times. V usage is TRBV12-3 or TRBV12-4 and J usage is TRBJ2-1; D is undetermined. V lost 3 bases, J lost 7 bases, and 4 bases lay in between. The CDR3 runs to 11 residues. The CDR3 here is CASSFSNEQFF. DNA for the CDR3: TGTGCCAGCAGTTTCTCTAATGAGCAGTTCTTC.

This clonotype was recorded a few times. The chain combines TRBV7-9 with TRBJ1-6; TRBD1 aligns across 7 bases. V shed 1 base, J shed 13 bases, and the junction held 7 bases outside the gene matches. This CDR3 comprises 14 residues. The germline V gene has CDR1 SEHNR and CDR2 FQNEAQ (reference sequence). The CDR3 spells CASSLGGGVSPLHF. The CDR3 nucleotides read TGTGCCAGCAGCTTAGGAGGGGGCGTATCTCCCCTCCACTTT.

In this sample, this clonotype turned up a few times. The chain uses TRBV2 and TRBJ1-4; 7 bases align to TRBD1. The CDR3 runs 15 residues. CDR1 is SNHLY and CDR2 is FYNNEI in the germline V gene. V lost 4 bases to trimming and J lost 8 bases; unmatched junction nucleotides: 10. The CDR3 is CASSAQQGRGEKLFF. Written as DNA, the CDR3 is TGTGCCAGCAGTGCTCAACAGGGGCGAGGGGAAAAACTGTTTTTT.

This clonotype was counted ten times or more. This chain uses TRBV3-1 with TRBJ1-5, with D uncertain. V was clipped by 0 bases and J by 5 bases, with 5 bases between them. This CDR3 comprises 13 residues. Germline V gene lookup returns CDR1 LGHDT and CDR2 YNNKEL (reference sequence). CDR3 in DNA: TGTGCCAGCAGCCAAGACAGATATCAGCCCCAGCATTTT. Its translation is CASSQDRYQPQHF.

This clonotype was observed at least ten times. CDR3 protein: CASSERGASYNEQFF. In DNA form, the CDR3 reads TGTGCCAGCAGTGAAAGGGGGGCCTCCTACAATGAGCAGTTCTTC. J is TRBJ2-1 and V is TRBV6-1; D might be TRBD1 or TRBD2, each matching 6 bases. The CDR3 is 15 residues long. The V gene's germline CDR1 is MNHNS and CDR2 SASEGT. V lost 2 bases, J lost 0 bases, and 8 bases lay in between.

This clonotype was picked up a small number of times. V gene TRBV12-3 or TRBV12-4 combines with J gene TRBJ1-5; D possibly corresponds to TRBD1 (5 bases). The CDR3 loop spans 15 amino acids. Trimming left V 5 bases short and J 5 bases short, with 16 bases between. CDR3 protein: CASSPTGTDDQPQHF. The CDR3 DNA reads as TGTGCCAGCAGTCCCACCGGGACTGATGATCAGCCCCAGCATTTT.

This clonotype turned up a few times. The chain carries TRBV12-5 and TRBJ1-1; no reliable D call. Germline loops: CDR1 LGHNT, CDR2 FRNRAP. The CDR3 sequence is 13 residues long. Trimming removed 3 bases at V and 3 bases at J, with 8 bases between. CDR3 region: CASGLSGYTEAFF. The CDR3 DNA sequence: TGTGCTAGTGGTTTATCAGGATACACTGAAGCTTTCTTT. The variable domain in full, completed from reference TRBV12-5 and TRBJ1-1, reads DARVTQTPRHKVTEMGQEVTMRCQPILGHNTVFWYRQTMMQGLELLAYFRNRAPLDDSGMPKDRFSAEMPDATLATLKIQPSEPRDSAVYFCASGLSGYTEAFFGQGTRLTVV.

There are many counts of this clonotype. The chain has TRBV27 and TRBJ2-1, with 7 bases aligning to TRBD1. Germline loops: CDR1 MNHEY, CDR2 SMNVEV (reference sequence). Losses at the gene ends were 5 bases for V and 2 bases for J; bases not matched to a gene: 9. CDR3 size: 16 residues. The CDR3 protein is CASSPGTVETYNEQFF. The CDR3 DNA is TGTGCCAGCAGTCCTGGGACAGTAGAGACCTACAATGAGCAGTTCTTC.

This clonotype showed up many times. Here the CDR3 DNA reads TGTGCCAGTAGTATTACGACAGGGCTGAACTATGGCTACACCTTC. It is translated as CASSITTGLNYGYTF. V is TRBV19 and J is TRBJ1-2, with 7 bases fitting TRBD1. The germline gives CDR1 LNHDA, CDR2 SQIVND (reference sequence). This CDR3 spans 15 amino acids. Losses at the gene ends were 3 bases for V and 2 bases for J; bases not matched to a gene: 6.

The chain carries TRBV18 and TRBJ1-5; a possible D gene is TRBD1 (6 bases). CDR1 and CDR2 (germline): KGHSH, LQKENI. The CDR3 sequence is 16 residues long. Trimming cost V 2 bases and J 0 bases, with 11 bases left between them. This CDR3 reads CASSPGGGPSNQPQHF. The CDR3, as DNA: TGTGCCAGCTCACCAGGGGGGGGCCCTAGCAATCAGCCCCAGCATTTT.

About this clonotype itself: Being one base from a much bigger clone, this may be a read error. As DNA, the CDR3 is TGTGCCAGCCTTATTAGGGGGCGCACAGATACGCAGTATTTT. It encodes CASLIRGRTDTQYF. This rearrangement joins TRBV5-4 to TRBJ2-3; 7 bases fit TRBD1. The CDR3 sequence is 14 residues long. CDR1 is SGHNT, CDR2 YYREEE, per germline (reference sequence). Trimming cost V 7 bases and J 1 base; bases outside gene matches: 6.